One and the same sample provided the 20 T cell receptor beta chains below, sequenced in a study of blood T cell repertoires in COVID-19. Data came from immunoSEQ multiplex PCR; TCRdb stores just in-frame clones and leaves some out. The sample gives around 180,000 clones, roughly 91% of which show up once; less than 5.5% is in the top ten. The sequencing sample was made of peripheral blood. The receptors derive from a human donor in a cohort sampled during active COVID-19.

The chain carries TRBV5-5 and TRBJ2-2; 7 nucleotides line up with TRBD2. CDR1 SGHKS and CDR2 YYEKEE come from the germline V gene (reference sequence). The CDR3 is made up of 16 amino acids. Unmatched junction bases numbered 3, after V lost 0 bases and J lost 1 base. The DNA for the CDR3 is TGTGCCAGCAGCTTGGCGGGCGGGGGGAACACCGGGGAGCTGTTTTTT. It is translated as CASSLAGGGNTGELFF.

The chain links TRBV25-1 to TRBJ2-7; D is perhaps TRBD1 (5 bases). From germline, CDR1 is MGHDK and CDR2 SYGVNS. This CDR3 region has 11 residues. Trimming took 6 bases from V and 6 from J, leaving 9 bases between them. The DNA of the CDR3 is TGTGCCAGCAGGCAGGGCGGCGAGCAGTACTTC. It yields the protein CASRQGGEQYF.

This clone was seen only once. This chain connects TRBV7-9 to TRBJ2-7; 9 nucleotides agree with TRBD1. The trim removed 4 bases at V and 4 bases at J, leaving 5 bases unmatched. CDR3 length: 14 amino acids. Germline V gene sequence: CDR1 SEHNR, CDR2 FQNEAQ (reference sequence). This CDR3 is CASSSPGQGYEQYF. The CDR3 bases are TGTGCCAGCAGCTCCCCGGGACAGGGTTACGAGCAGTACTTC.

The J gene is TRBJ2-5, the V gene TRBV28; D is ambiguous. Trimming stripped 5 bases from V and 5 bases from J, with 18 bases between. CDR1 is MDHEN, CDR2 SYDVKM, per germline. This CDR3 contains 15 residues. The DNA of the CDR3 is TGTGCCAGCAGTCCATCAACACGAATCTGGGAGACCCAGTACTTC. Translated, it gives CASSPSTRIWETQYF.

The CDR3 region has the DNA TGTGCCAGCAAAAGACAGGGGACCTACGAGCAGTACTTC. This sequence encodes CASKRQGTYEQYF. This chain connects TRBV6-5 to TRBJ2-7, with TRBD1 matching over 8 bases. This CDR3 spans 13 amino acids. V dropped 7 bases and J dropped 2; count of bases not matched to a gene: 4. CDR1 is MNHEY, CDR2 SVGAGI, per germline.

The rearrangement uses TRBV6-2 or TRBV6-3 and TRBJ2-7; D is unclear. V was trimmed by 6 bases and J by 6 bases, leaving 21 bases between them. Per germline, CDR1 MNHEY and CDR2 SVGEGT. CDR3 length: 15 amino acids. The CDR3 loop reads CASSRPSGSRSEQYF. CDR3 nucleotides: TGTGCCAGCAGCCGACCCTCCGGGTCTAGGTCCGAGCAGTACTTC.

The CDR3 region is CASSNGRDGYEQYF. The CDR3 DNA is TGTGCCAGCAGCAATGGGCGGGACGGGTACGAGCAGTACTTC. The chain employs TRBV21-1 and TRBJ2-7; the table's D gene call, TRBD2, was not cross checked with the DNA. TRBV21-1 is reported as a pseudogene. The CDR3 totals 14 residues.

CDR3 DNA sequence: TGTGCCAGCTCACTCACTTCTCAGGGGCAGAACACTGAAGCTTTCTTT. Translating it yields CASSLTSQGQNTEAFF. The chain carries TRBV18 and TRBJ1-1, with D maybe TRBD1 (6 bases). V was shortened by 4 bases and J by 1 base, with 16 bases between the two germline ends. Germline loops: CDR1 KGHSH, CDR2 LQKENI. This CDR3 is built from 16 residues.

The gene calls are TRBV18 and TRBJ1-2; D uncertain. V was cut by 6 bases and J by 4 bases, with 15 bases left in between. CDR3 size: 14 residues. Germline-derived CDR1 and CDR2 are KGHSH and LQKENI. This CDR3 reads CASSPSDIRYGYTF. CDR3 bases: TGTGCCAGCTCCCCCTCTGACATTCGCTATGGCTACACCTTC.

The chain has TRBV7-2 and TRBJ2-3, with a weak D call TRBD2 (6 bases). The CDR3 consists of 15 residues. V was cut by 1 base and J by 3 bases, with 11 bases left in between. In germline, CDR1 is SGHTA, CDR2 FQGNSA. CDR3 bases: TGTGCCAGCAGCTTAGTTGGAGGGGATACAGATACGCAGTATTTT. Translated: CASSLVGGDTDTQYF.

The chain employs TRBV5-1 and TRBJ1-4, with a possible D match to TRBD1 (5 bases). Trimming took off 5 bases at V and 4 bases at J, with 9 bases between the two ends. The CDR3 is made up of 13 amino acids. In germline, CDR1 is SGHRS, CDR2 YFSETQ. The CDR3 loop is CASRTDFNEKLFF. The CDR3 coding sequence is TGCGCCAGCAGGACAGATTTTAATGAAAAACTGTTTTTT.

On this clone: Because the CDR3's place on the DNA is in doubt, the DNA is left out and the CDR3 is given as listed by TCRdb. The chain combines TRBV6-1 with TRBJ2-7; TRBD1 is taken as the D call from the table, unchecked against the DNA. From its first to its last residue, the CDR3 has 11 amino acids. Germline V lookup: CDR1 MNHNS, CDR2 SASEGT. The CDR3 is CASSEVGGGAF.

The gene calls are TRBV3-1 (or the pseudogene TRBV3-2) and TRBJ2-5; maybe TRBD2 (5 bases). Trimming took off 0 bases at V and 2 bases at J, with 10 bases between the two ends. The CDR3 has 15 residues. Germline lookup yields CDR1 LGHDT and CDR2 YNNKEL (reference sequence). As DNA, the CDR3 is TGTGCCAGCAGCCAAGATACGAAGCGGCAAGAGACCCAGTACTTC. Its protein is CASSQDTKRQETQYF.

The rearrangement uses TRBV20-1 and TRBJ1-5, with 8 bases that match TRBD1. Germline CDR1 DFQATT, CDR2 SNEGSKA (reference sequence). V gave up 4 bases and J gave up 15 bases; unmatched junction bases: 8. This CDR3 contains 11 residues. Here the CDR3 reads CSATRQGLWHF. The CDR3 DNA reads TGCAGTGCTACACGACAGGGGCTCTGGCATTTT.

This sequence joins TRBV27 and TRBJ2-3, with TRBD2 identical over 10 bases. J gave up 7 bases and V 6 bases, and 10 bases lay outside the gene matches. CDR3 length equals 15 residues. CDR1 and CDR2 from the germline V gene are MNHEY and SMNVEV (reference sequence). This chain's CDR3 is CASSPSGRGGYTQYF. CDR3 in DNA: TGTGCCAGCAGCCCGAGCGGGAGGGGCGGATATACGCAGTATTTT.

The J gene is TRBJ2-1, the V gene TRBV20-1; 7 bases align to TRBD2. Trimming took 3 bases from V and 9 from J; bases not matched to a gene: 11. The CDR3 consists of 14 residues. CDR1 and CDR2 (germline): DFQATT, SNEGSKA (reference sequence). This CDR3 reads CSASPAGRGGEQFF. The CDR3 bases are TGCAGTGCTAGTCCAGCGGGACGAGGCGGTGAGCAGTTCTTC.

The V call is TRBV3-1 (or the pseudogene TRBV3-2), the J call TRBJ1-3; 10 nucleotides line up with TRBD1. This CDR3 has 18 residues. Germline trimming cut 4 bases from V and 1 base from J; bases unmatched to any gene: 10. CDR1 and CDR2 (germline): LGHDT, YNNKEL (reference sequence). CDR3 protein: CASSPKDRGFWSGNTIYF. CDR3 bases: TGTGCCAGCAGCCCCAAGGACAGGGGGTTTTGGTCTGGAAACACCATATATTTT.

This chain uses TRBV6-2 or TRBV6-3 with TRBJ1-5; tentatively, D is TRBD1 (5 bases). Trimming took 0 bases from V and 4 from J, leaving 10 bases between them. The germline gives CDR1 MNHEY, CDR2 SVGEGT. CDR3 size: 15 residues. The CDR3 bases are TGTGCCAGCAGTTACTCAACCAGGGAAAATCAGCCCCAGCATTTT. Its protein product is CASSYSTRENQPQHF.

The chain couples TRBV4-3 to TRBJ2-3, with D possibly matching TRBD2 (6 bases). Germline V gene data show CDR1 as LGHNA and CDR2 as YSLEER. Trimming cost V 5 bases and J 6 bases, with 18 bases left between them. The CDR3 covers 15 residues. In nucleotides, the CDR3 is TGCGCCAGCAGCTCTCGCGGAGGGGTGGGGGATACGCAGTATTTT. Amino acid sequence: CASSSRGGVGDTQYF.

The rearrangement uses TRBV4-3 and TRBJ1-4; 7 positions agree with TRBD1. V dropped 1 base and J dropped 7; count of bases not matched to a gene: 3. The CDR3 loop spans 14 amino acids. CDR1 and CDR2 (germline): LGHNA, YSLEER. The DNA for the CDR3 is TGCGCCAGCAGCCAAGTTACAGGGGTTGAAAAACTGTTTTTT. Amino acid sequence: CASSQVTGVEKLFF.